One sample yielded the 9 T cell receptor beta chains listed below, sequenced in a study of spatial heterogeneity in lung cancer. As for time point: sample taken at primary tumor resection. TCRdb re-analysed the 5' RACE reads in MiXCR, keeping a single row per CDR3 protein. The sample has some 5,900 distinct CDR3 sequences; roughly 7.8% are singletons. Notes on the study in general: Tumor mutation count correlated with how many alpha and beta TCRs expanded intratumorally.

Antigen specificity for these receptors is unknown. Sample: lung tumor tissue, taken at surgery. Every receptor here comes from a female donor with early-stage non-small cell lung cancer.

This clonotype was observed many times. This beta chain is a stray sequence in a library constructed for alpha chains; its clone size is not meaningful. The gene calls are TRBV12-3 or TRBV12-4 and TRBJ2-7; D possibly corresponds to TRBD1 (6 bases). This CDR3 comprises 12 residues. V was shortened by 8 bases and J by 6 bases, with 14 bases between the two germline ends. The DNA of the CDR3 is TGTGCCAGCTCCCAGGGGCTTAGCGAGCAGTACTTC. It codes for CASSQGLSEQYF.

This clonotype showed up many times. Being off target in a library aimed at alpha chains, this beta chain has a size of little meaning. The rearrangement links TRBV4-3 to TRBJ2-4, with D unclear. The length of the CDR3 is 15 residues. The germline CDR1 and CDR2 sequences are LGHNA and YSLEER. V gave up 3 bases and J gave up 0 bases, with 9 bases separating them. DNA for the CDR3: TGCGCCAGCAGCCACGAATTCCTAGCCAAAAACATTCAGTACTTC. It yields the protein CASSHEFLAKNIQYF.

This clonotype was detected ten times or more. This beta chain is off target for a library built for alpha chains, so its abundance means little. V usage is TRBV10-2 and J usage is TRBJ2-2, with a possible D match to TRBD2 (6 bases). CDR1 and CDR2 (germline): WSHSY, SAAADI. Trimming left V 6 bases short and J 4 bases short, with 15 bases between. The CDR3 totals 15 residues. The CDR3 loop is CASREGGARTGELFF. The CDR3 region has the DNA TGCGCCAGCAGGGAAGGAGGGGCGCGCACCGGGGAGCTGTTTTTT.

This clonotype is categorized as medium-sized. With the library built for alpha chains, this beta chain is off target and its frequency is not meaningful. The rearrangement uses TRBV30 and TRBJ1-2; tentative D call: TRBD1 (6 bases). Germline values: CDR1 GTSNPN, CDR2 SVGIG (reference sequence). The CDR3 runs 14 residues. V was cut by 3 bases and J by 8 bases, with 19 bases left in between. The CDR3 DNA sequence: TGTGCCTGGAGAACCCCAGGACAGCCTAGGGGCTACACCTTC. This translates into CAWRTPGQPRGYTF.

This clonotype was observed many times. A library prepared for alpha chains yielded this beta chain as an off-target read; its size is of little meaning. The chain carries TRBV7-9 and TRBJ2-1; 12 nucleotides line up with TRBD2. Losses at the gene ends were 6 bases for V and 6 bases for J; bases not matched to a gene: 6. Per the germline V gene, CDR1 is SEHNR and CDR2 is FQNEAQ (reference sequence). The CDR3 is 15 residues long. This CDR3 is CASRRLAGVGNEQFF. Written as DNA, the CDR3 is TGTGCCAGCAGACGACTAGCGGGAGTGGGCAATGAGCAGTTCTTC.

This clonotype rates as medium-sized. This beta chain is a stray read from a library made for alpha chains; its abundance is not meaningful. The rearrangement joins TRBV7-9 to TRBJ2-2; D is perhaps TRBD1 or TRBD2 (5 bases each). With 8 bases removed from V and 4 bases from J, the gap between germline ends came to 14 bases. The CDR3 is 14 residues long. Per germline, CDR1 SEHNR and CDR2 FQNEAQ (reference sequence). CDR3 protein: CASLTTTGTGELFF. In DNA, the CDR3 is TGTGCCAGCCTGACTACAACAGGCACCGGGGAGCTGTTTTTT.

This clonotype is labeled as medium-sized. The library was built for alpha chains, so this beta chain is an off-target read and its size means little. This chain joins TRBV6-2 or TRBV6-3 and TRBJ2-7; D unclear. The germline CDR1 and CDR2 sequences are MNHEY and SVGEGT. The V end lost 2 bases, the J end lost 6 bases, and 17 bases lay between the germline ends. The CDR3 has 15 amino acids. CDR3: CASSYASRRAAEQYF. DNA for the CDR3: TGTGCCAGCAGTTACGCCTCTCGAAGGGCGGCCGAGCAGTACTTC.

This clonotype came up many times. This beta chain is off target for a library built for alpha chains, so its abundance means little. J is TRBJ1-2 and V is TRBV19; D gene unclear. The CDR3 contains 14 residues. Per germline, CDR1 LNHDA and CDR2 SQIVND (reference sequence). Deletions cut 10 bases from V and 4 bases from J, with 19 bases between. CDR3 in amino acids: CATKSPVNLYGYTF. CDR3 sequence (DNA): TGTGCCACGAAGTCCCCCGTTAATCTCTATGGCTACACCTTC.

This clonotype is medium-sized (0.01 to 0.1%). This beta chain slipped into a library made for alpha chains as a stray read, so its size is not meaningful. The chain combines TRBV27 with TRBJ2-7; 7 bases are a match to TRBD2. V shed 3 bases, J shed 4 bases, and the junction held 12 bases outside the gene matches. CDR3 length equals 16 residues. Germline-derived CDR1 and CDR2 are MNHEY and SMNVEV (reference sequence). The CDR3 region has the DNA TGTGCCAGCAGTTTGGTGGCTTGGGGGGGAGAATACGAGCAGTACTTC. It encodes CASSLVAWGGEYEQYF.